The 20 T cell receptor beta chains below were found in one sample sequenced in a study of shared clonotypes between healthy human individuals. TCRdb's table, derived via immunoSEQ multiplex PCR, lists solely in-frame clones and lacks some. The sample lists roughly 1 million clones; around three quarters were seen once. Sequenced sample: memory CD4+ T cells from PBMCs. Documented subset: CD45RA-negative fraction. The receptors here all came from a man between 18 and 35 years old in good health. Some clones in this sample may be carry-over from other donors' samples.

CDR3 region: CASSLVVGAAQETQYF. The DNA of the CDR3 is TGTGCCAGCAGCTTAGTTGTGGGAGCGGCCCAAGAGACCCAGTACTTC. J is TRBJ2-5 and V is TRBV11-2, with D possibly TRBD2 on 5 matching bases. This CDR3 is built from 16 residues. CDR1 SGHAT and CDR2 FQNNGV come from the germline V gene. Trimming left V 1 base short and J 1 base short, with 13 bases between.

With regard to this clone: In the same sample, other DNA sequences code for this CDR3. The chain recombines TRBV10-3 with TRBJ1-4; no clear D gene. There are 11 residues in the CDR3. Germline CDR1 is ENHRY and CDR2 is SYGVKD. V dropped 2 bases and J dropped 8 bases, with 3 bases sitting between them. The CDR3 nucleotides read TGTGCCATCAGTGAGGGGGAAAAACTGTTTTTT. Translating it yields CAISEGEKLFF.

Turning to this clone: This CDR3 is also generated by other DNA sequences in the sample. This rearrangement joins TRBV28 to TRBJ1-5; D might be TRBD1 (6 bases). The CDR3 runs 15 residues. Trimming cost V 5 bases and J 4 bases, with 15 bases left between them. Germline V gene lookup returns CDR1 MDHEN and CDR2 SYDVKM. In nucleotides, the CDR3 is TGTGCCAGCAGTCCGCCCGGACAGCTAAATCAGCCCCAGCATTTT. Its translation is CASSPPGQLNQPQHF.

The genes are TRBV28 and TRBJ1-5, with TRBD1 as a possible D gene (6 bases). Trimming removed 0 bases from V and 1 base from J, with 19 bases in between. Per germline, CDR1 MDHEN and CDR2 SYDVKM. CDR3 size: 19 residues. In nucleotides, the CDR3 is TGTGCCAGCAGTTTATGGCGGGGGGGGCAGGGATTGAGCAATCAGCCCCAGCATTTT. Residues: CASSLWRGGQGLSNQPQHF.

The V and J genes are TRBV2 and TRBJ2-3, with TRBD2 as a possible D gene (6 bases). Germline CDR1 and CDR2: SNHLY and FYNNEI. The V end lost 6 bases, the J end lost 1 base, and 17 bases lay between the germline ends. CDR3 length equals 16 residues. As DNA, the CDR3 is TGTGCCAGCAGGGGAGGACGGCTAGTGGGCACAGATACGCAGTATTTT. Its translation is CASRGGRLVGTDTQYF.

This rearrangement joins TRBV4-1 to TRBJ2-5; 11 bases match TRBD1. Losses at the gene ends were 3 bases for V and 2 bases for J; bases not matched to a gene: 8. CDR1 MGHRA and CDR2 YSYEKL come from the germline V gene. The CDR3 consists of 17 residues. CDR3 in amino acids: CASSHMSRDRGQETQYF. The CDR3 nucleotides read TGCGCCAGCAGCCACATGAGCCGGGACAGGGGGCAAGAGACCCAGTACTTC.

The chain is built from TRBV30 and TRBJ1-2, with D possibly being TRBD1 (5 bases). The CDR3 runs to 14 residues. The germline V gene has CDR1 GTSNPN and CDR2 SVGIG (reference sequence). Deletions cut 3 bases from V and 0 bases from J, with 11 bases between. CDR3 protein: CAWRRQNANYGYTF. CDR3 nucleotides: TGTGCCTGGAGACGACAGAACGCTAACTATGGCTACACCTTC.

The chain links TRBV7-7 to TRBJ2-1; 10 nucleotides agree with TRBD2. Germline trimming cut 5 bases from V and 3 bases from J; bases unmatched to any gene: 7. The CDR3 length is 16 residues. Germline CDR1 is SSHAT and CDR2 is FNYEAQ (reference sequence). The CDR3 spells CASSPLAGVSYNEQFF. Here the CDR3 DNA reads TGTGCCAGCAGCCCCCTAGCGGGAGTCAGCTACAATGAGCAGTTCTTC.

V and J are TRBV5-1 and TRBJ1-2; no definite D call. Trimming removed 0 bases from V and 2 bases from J, with 11 bases in between. Germline V gives CDR1 SGHRS, CDR2 YFSETQ. The CDR3 spans 15 residues. CDR3 sequence (DNA): TGCGCCAGCAGCTTGGGGATAGGAACGAACTATGGCTACACCTTC. As protein: CASSLGIGTNYGYTF.

This rearrangement joins TRBV4-2 to TRBJ2-1, with D unclear. Between the trimmed V and J ends, which lost 2 bases and 3 bases, there was a span of 14 bases. The germline CDR1 and CDR2 sequences are LGHNA and YNFKEQ. CDR3 length: 16 amino acids. The CDR3 loop reads CASSQRLAPVYNEQFF. CDR3 in DNA: TGTGCCAGCAGCCAACGTCTGGCTCCTGTCTACAATGAGCAGTTCTTC.

This clone was seen just once. The CDR3 DNA reads TGCGCCAGCAGTTCCACCGGGACAGGGGACACTGAAGCTTTCTTT. Translating it yields CASSSTGTGDTEAFF. This rearrangement joins TRBV10-1 to TRBJ1-1; 10 bases line up with TRBD1. Per the germline V gene, CDR1 is WNHNN and CDR2 is SYGVQD (reference sequence). This CDR3 is built from 15 residues. J gave up 3 bases and V 5 bases, and 6 bases lay outside the gene matches.

This sequence joins TRBV4-2 and TRBJ2-3; 11 nucleotides align to TRBD2. The CDR3 consists of 17 residues. Germline V gives CDR1 LGHNA, CDR2 YNFKEQ. Trimming cost V 4 bases and J 3 bases; bases outside gene matches: 9. CDR3 region: CASSLLGGTSGTDTQYF. In DNA form, the CDR3 reads TGTGCCAGCAGCCTTCTAGGCGGGACTAGCGGAACAGATACGCAGTATTTT.

On this clone: This sample also contains other DNA sequences that code for the same CDR3. The chain links TRBV18 to TRBJ1-4; D is unresolved. Germline loops: CDR1 KGHSH, CDR2 LQKENI. The CDR3 length is 12 residues. V was shortened by 1 base and J by 7 bases, with 4 bases between the two germline ends. In DNA, the CDR3 is TGTGCCAGCTCACCACAGGGTGAAAAACTGTTTTTT. Protein sequence: CASSPQGEKLFF.

The V gene is TRBV27, the J gene TRBJ1-5, with D possibly TRBD1 on 5 matching bases. Trimming took 5 bases from V and 2 from J, leaving 13 bases between them. The germline gives CDR1 MNHEY, CDR2 SMNVEV (reference sequence). This CDR3 contains 15 residues. The CDR3 DNA follows: TGTGCCAGCAGTATTGGGGGGGGAGGCAATCAGCCCCAGCATTTT. Amino acids: CASSIGGGGNQPQHF.

J is TRBJ2-7 and V is TRBV7-6; the match to TRBD2 covers 9 bases. CDR3 size: 14 residues. V lost 5 bases and J lost 4; bases outside the gene matches: 6. Germline V lookup: CDR1 SGHVS, CDR2 FNYEAQ. The CDR3 sequence is CASSPQAGGYEQYF. CDR3 nucleotides: TGTGCCAGCAGCCCCCAAGCGGGAGGATACGAGCAGTACTTC.

The chain is built from TRBV10-3 and TRBJ1-1, with D uncertain. Looked up from germline, CDR1 is ENHRY and CDR2 is SYGVKD. Trimming left V 3 bases short and J 1 base short, with 3 bases between. The CDR3 runs to 12 residues. The CDR3 DNA reads as TGTGCCATCAGTGACCAGAACACTGAAGCTTTCTTT. Amino acid sequence: CAISDQNTEAFF.

V gene TRBV18 combines with J gene TRBJ2-5, with D possibly being TRBD1 (6 bases). The V and J ends lost 0 bases and 5 bases respectively, with 10 bases between them. Germline V gene lookup returns CDR1 KGHSH and CDR2 LQKENI. The CDR3 runs 14 residues. The CDR3 DNA is TGTGCCAGCTCACCACCGGGGGCTAAGGAGACCCAGTACTTC. Amino acids: CASSPPGAKETQYF.

The chain employs TRBV7-2 and TRBJ2-5; a possible D gene is TRBD2 (5 bases). Germline CDR1 is SGHTA and CDR2 is FQGNSA. The CDR3 is 14 amino acids. V lost 5 bases to trimming and J lost 1 base, with 11 bases between them. In DNA form, the CDR3 reads TGTGCCAGCAGCGGTGGACTTCTCCAAGAGACCCAGTACTTC. Its translation: CASSGGLLQETQYF. Together with reference TRBV7-2 and TRBJ2-5, the CDR3 gives the full variable domain: GAGVSQSPSNKVTEKGKDVELRCDPISGHTALYWYRQSLGQGLEFLIYFQGNSAPDKSGLPSDRFSAERTGGSVSTLTIQRTQQEDSAVYLCASSGGLLQETQYFGPGTRLLVL.

The V call is TRBV30, the J call TRBJ1-5, with D uncertain. This CDR3 has 13 residues. Germline values: CDR1 GTSNPN, CDR2 SVGIG (reference sequence). The V and J ends lost 3 bases and 7 bases respectively, with 13 bases between them. The CDR3 sequence: CAWSLRFGQPQHF. The CDR3 DNA reads TGTGCCTGGAGCCTCCGTTTTGGCCAGCCCCAGCATTTT.

The chain joins TRBV5-1 to TRBJ2-7; TRBD2 aligns across 15 bases. The CDR3 runs to 17 residues. Germline lookup yields CDR1 SGHRS and CDR2 YFSETQ. V lost 2 bases to trimming and J lost 6 bases; unmatched junction nucleotides: 9. CDR3 nucleotides: TGCGCCAGCAGCTTTGGGACTAGCGGGAGGTTCCCAGGCGAGCAGTACTTC. Protein: CASSFGTSGRFPGEQYF.